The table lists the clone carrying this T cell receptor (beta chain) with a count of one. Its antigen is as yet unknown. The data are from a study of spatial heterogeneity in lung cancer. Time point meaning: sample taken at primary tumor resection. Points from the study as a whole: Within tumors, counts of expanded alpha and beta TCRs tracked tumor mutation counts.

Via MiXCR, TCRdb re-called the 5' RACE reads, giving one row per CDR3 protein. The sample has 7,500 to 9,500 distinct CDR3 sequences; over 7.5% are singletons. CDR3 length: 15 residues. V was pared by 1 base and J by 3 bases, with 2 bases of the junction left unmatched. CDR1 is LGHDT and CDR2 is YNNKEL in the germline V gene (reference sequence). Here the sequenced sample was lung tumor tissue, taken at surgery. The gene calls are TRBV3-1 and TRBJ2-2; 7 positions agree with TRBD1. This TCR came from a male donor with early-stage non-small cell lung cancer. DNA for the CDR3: TGTGCCAGCAGCCAAGCTGACAGGGACACCGGGGAGCTGTTTTTT. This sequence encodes CASSQADRDTGELFF.